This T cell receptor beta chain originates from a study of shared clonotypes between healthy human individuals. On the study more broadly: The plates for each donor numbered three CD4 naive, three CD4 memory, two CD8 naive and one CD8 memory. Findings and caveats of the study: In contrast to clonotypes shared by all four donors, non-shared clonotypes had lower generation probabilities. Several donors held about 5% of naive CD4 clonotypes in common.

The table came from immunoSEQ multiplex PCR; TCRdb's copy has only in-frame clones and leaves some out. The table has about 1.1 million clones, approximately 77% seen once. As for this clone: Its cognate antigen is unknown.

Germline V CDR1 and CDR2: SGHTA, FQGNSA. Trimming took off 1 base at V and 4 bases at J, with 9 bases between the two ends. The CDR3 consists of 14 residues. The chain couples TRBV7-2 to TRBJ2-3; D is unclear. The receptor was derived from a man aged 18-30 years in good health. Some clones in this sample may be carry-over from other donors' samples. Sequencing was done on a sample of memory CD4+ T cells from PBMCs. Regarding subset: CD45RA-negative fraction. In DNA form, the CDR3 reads TGTGCCAGCAGCTTAGAAGGTTTCGCAGATACGCAGTATTTT. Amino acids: CASSLEGFADTQYF.